This TCR beta chain came from a study of T cell responses to AZD1222 COVID-19 vaccine. With regard to this clone: The antigen is not known.

Findings and caveats of the study: Only 5 or 6 AZD1222 recipients were seropositive at baseline. Spike regions recognized by vaccine-associated CD4 TCRs spanned the protein, led by 160-218 and 743-854. Repertoires were obtained only post-peak T cell response.

The method was immunoSEQ multiplex PCR; TCRdb's version includes in-frame clones alone and lacks a portion of them. Of over 100,000 clones listed, 85% to 90% are singletons. The germline gives CDR1 SGDLS, CDR2 YYNGEE. This CDR3 contains 15 residues. Trimming took 3 bases from V and 3 from J, leaving 14 bases between them. This specimen consisted of peripheral blood, obtained on day 0 of AZD1222 vaccination. The rearrangement joins TRBV9 to TRBJ2-3; possibly TRBD2 for D (6 bases). The clonotype was recovered from an adult in good health. CDR3 nucleotides: TGTGCCAGCAGCGGCGGGGCGTTTTGGACAGATACGCAGTATTTT. Amino acids: CASSGGAFWTDTQYF.